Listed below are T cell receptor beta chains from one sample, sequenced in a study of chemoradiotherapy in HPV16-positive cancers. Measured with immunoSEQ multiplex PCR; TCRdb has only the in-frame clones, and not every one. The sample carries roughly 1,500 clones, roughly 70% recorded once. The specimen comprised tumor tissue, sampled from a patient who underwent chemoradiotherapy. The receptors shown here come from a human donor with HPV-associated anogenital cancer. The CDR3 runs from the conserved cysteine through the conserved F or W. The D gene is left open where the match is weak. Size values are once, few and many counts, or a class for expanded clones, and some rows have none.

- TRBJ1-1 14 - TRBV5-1 TGCGCCAGCAGCCCGGGGACCCCGAACACTGAAGCTTTCTTT CASSPGTPNTEAFF
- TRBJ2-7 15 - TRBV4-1 TGCGCCAGCAGCCAAGATGGCAGGTATGGCGACGAGCAGTACTTC CASSQDGRYGDEQYF
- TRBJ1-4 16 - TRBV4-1 TGCGCCAGCAGCCAGGGTACAGGCTTGGGTAATGAAAAACTGTTTTTT CASSQGTGLGNEKLFF
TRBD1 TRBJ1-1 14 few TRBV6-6 TGTGCCAGCAGTAAAGAGGGGGCTCACACTGAAGCTTTCTTT CASSKEGAHTEAFF
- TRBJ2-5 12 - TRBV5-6 TGTGCCAGCAAAGGATCAGACGAGACCCAGTACTTC CASKGSDETQYF
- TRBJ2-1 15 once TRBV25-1 TGTGCCAGCGGACACTCAGGGGCAGCCTACAATGAGCAGTTCTTC CASGHSGAAYNEQFF
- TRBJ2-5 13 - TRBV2 TGTGCCAGCAGTGAAATGCGGGGCGAGACCCAGTACTTC CASSEMRGETQYF
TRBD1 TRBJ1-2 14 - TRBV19 TGTGCCAGTCACCCGATGGGACAGAACTATGGCTACACCTTC CASHPMGQNYGYTF
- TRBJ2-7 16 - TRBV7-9 TGTGCCAGCAGCTTAGGGAGTCAGGGTCTTTCCTACGAGCAGTACTTC CASSLGSQGLSYEQYF
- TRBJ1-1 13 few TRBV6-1 TGTGCCAGCAGTTCGGACGGGAACACTGAAGCTTTCTTT CASSSDGNTEAFF
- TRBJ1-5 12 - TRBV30 TGTGCCTGGAGTATGAGTCAAGGGCCCCAGCATTTT CAWSMSQGPQHF
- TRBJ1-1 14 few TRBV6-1 TGTGCCAGCAGTGGACGGGGACAAGGCACTGAAGCTTTCTTT CASSGRGQGTEAFF
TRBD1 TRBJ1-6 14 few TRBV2 TGTGCCAGCAGTAGACAGGGGGTCAATTCACCCCTCCACTTT CASSRQGVNSPLHF
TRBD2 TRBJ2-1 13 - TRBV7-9 TGTGCCAGCAGCTCCGGACTAGCTCGTGAGCAGTTCTTC CASSSGLAREQFF
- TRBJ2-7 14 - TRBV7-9 TGTGCCAGCAGCACTAGTGGCTATAGCTACGAGCAGTACTTC CASSTSGYSYEQYF
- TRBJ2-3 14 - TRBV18 TGTGCCAGCTCACCGACTGGGAGCACAGATACGCAGTATTTT CASSPTGSTDTQYF
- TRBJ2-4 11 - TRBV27 TGTGCCAGCAGTTTCGGAGACATTCAGTACTTC CASSFGDIQYF
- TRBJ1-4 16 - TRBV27 TGTGCCGACCTAGGGACACCGAAAGCAACTAATGAAAAACTGTTTTTT CADLGTPKATNEKLFF
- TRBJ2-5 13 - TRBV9 TGTGCCAGCAGCGGGGGGACGGTAGAAGACCAGTACTTC CASSGGTVEDQYF
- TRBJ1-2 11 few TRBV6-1 TGTGCCAGCATGGGGAACTATGGCTACACCTTC CASMGNYGYTF
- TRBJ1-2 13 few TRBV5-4 TGTGCCAGCAGTAGGGGAGCTAACTATGGCTACACCTTC CASSRGANYGYTF
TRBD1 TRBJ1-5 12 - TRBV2 TGTGCCAGCATGGGACAGGGGAAGCCCCAGCATTTT CASMGQGKPQHF
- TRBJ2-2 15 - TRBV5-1 TGCGCCAGCAGCCCGCGGGACTCGAACACCGGGGAGCTGTTTTTT CASSPRDSNTGELFF
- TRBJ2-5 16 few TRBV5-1 TGCGCCAGCAGCTCCGGGTCCTGGCTATTGCAAGAGACCCAGTACTTC CASSSGSWLLQETQYF
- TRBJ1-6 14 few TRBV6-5 TGTGCCAGCAGGCCGGGGGGCGGGAATTCACCCCTCCACTTT CASRPGGGNSPLHF
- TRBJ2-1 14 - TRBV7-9 TGTGCCAGCAACAAGGGGGTATCCTACAATGAGCAGTTCTTC CASNKGVSYNEQFF
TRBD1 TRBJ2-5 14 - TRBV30 TGTGCCTGGAGTCCGGGACAGGTTCTGGAGACCCAGTACTTC CAWSPGQVLETQYF
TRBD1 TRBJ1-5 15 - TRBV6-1 TGTGCCAGCAGTGGACAGGGGTTTAGCAATCAGCCCCAGCATTTT CASSGQGFSNQPQHF
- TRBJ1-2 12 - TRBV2 TGTGCCAGCAGGGCGAGTGACTATGGCTACACCTTC CASRASDYGYTF
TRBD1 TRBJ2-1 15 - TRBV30 TGTGCCTGCACCGCCGGGACAGGGGAGGACAATGAGCAGTTCTTC CACTAGTGEDNEQFF
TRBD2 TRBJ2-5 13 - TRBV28 TGTGCCAGCAGTTCTACGGGGGGACGGACCCAGTACTTC CASSSTGGRTQYF
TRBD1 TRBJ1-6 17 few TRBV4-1 TGCGCCAGCAGCTCCGGGACAGGGGATCTGCCAAATTCACCCCTCCACTTT CASSSGTGDLPNSPLHF
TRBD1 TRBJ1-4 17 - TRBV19 TGTGCCAGTAGCCAGGACAGGGCCCGTGCGACTAATGAAAAACTGTTTTTT CASSQDRARATNEKLFF
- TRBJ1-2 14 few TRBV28 TGTGCCAGCAGTTCCGGGGCCCAAAACTATGGCTACACCTTC CASSSGAQNYGYTF
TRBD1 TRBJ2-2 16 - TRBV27 TGTGCCAGCAGCCAAGGACAGGGGGCTAGAACCGGGGAGCTGTTTTTT CASSQGQGARTGELFF
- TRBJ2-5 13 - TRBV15 TGTGCCACCAGCAGGGCTTTGGGTGAGACCCAGTACTTC CATSRALGETQYF
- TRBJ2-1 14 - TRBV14 TGTGCCAGCAGCCACCTACAGGTTTCCGATGAGCAGTTCTTC CASSHLQVSDEQFF
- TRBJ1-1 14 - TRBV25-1 TGTGCCAGCAGTGGTGCAGGCCGGAACACTGAAGCTTTCTTT CASSGAGRNTEAFF
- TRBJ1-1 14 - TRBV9 TGTGCCAGCAGCGTCTGGGACGAGTCCGCTGAAGCTTTCTTT CASSVWDESAEAFF
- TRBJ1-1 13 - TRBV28 TGTGCCAGCAGTCCAGTCCAGAGGAATGAAGCTTTCTTT CASSPVQRNEAFF
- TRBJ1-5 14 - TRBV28 TGTGCCAGCGGTAGGACAGTTAGCAATCAGCCCCAGCATTTT CASGRTVSNQPQHF
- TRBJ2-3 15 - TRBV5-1 TGCGCCAGCAGTTTGGAGGGGCGACGCACAGATACGCAGTATTTT CASSLEGRRTDTQYF
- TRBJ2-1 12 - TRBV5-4 TGTGCCAGCAGCTTGGACAGCAATGAGCAGTTCTTC CASSLDSNEQFF
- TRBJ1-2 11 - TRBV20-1 TGCAGTGCTAGAGGGGGGGATGGCTACACCTTC CSARGGDGYTF
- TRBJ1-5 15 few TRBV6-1 TGTGCCAGCAGTGTCCCTGGACCTAGCAATCAGCCCCAGCATTTT CASSVPGPSNQPQHF
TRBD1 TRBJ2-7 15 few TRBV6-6 TGTGCCAGCAGCGCTCCGGCACTGACAGGGGCTGCGCAGTACTTC CASSAPALTGAAQYF
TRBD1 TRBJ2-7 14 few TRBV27 TGTGCCAGCAGTCTAGGACAGGGGGCGCGCGAGCAGTACTTC CASSLGQGAREQYF
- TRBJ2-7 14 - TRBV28 TGTGCCAGCAGTTTTTGGGTCTCAGGGTACGAGCAGTACTTC CASSFWVSGYEQYF
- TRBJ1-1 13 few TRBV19 TGTGCCACCGCGGGACGGATGAACACTGAAGCTTTCTTT CATAGRMNTEAFF
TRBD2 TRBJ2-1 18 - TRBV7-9 TGTGCCAGCAGCTTAGCGACGGCTAGCGGGCCTCAACCTAATGAGCAGTTCTTC CASSLATASGPQPNEQFF
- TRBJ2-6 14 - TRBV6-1 TGTGCCAGCCTACACCTCTCTGGGGCCAACGTCCTGACTTTC CASLHLSGANVLTF
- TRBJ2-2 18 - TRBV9 TGTGCCAGCAGCGTAGCTCCTAGCTCCCACCAGGGGACCGGGGAGCTGTTTTTT CASSVAPSSHQGTGELFF
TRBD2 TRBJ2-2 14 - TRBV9 TGTGCCAGCAGGGAAGGACTAGCTGTGGGGGAGCTGTTTTTT CASREGLAVGELFF
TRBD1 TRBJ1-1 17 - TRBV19 TGTGCCAGTAGTAGCATACCCGGGGACAGGGGGCGAACTGAAGCTTTCTTT CASSSIPGDRGRTEAFF
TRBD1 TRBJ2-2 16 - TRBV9 TGTGCCAGCAGCGTAGCGACAGGGGGCAACACCGGGGAGCTGTTTTTT CASSVATGGNTGELFF
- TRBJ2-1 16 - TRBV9 TGTGCCAGCAGCCCGTCGACCCTTAGGGCCTACAATGAGCAGTTCTTC CASSPSTLRAYNEQFF
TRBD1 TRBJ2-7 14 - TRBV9 TGTGCCAGCAGCGTCTTATTCAGGGGGAGCGAGCAGTACTTC CASSVLFRGSEQYF
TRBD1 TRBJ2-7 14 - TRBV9 TGTGCCAGCAGCGTCTTATTCAGGGGGAGCGAGCAGTACTTC CASSVLFRGSEQYF
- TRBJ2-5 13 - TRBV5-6 TGTGCCAGCAGCTTGGGGCAGGCCAAGACCCAGTACTTC CASSLGQAKTQYF
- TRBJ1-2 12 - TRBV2 TGTGCCAGCAGTGAGACACGACATGGCTACACCTTC CASSETRHGYTF